The TCR beta chain under discussion was sequenced for a study of blood T cells in healthy people across ages (dated by TCRdb to about 2015). Context from the whole study: In model experiments, roughly one uniquely barcoded TCR beta cDNA molecule per two T cells was captured by template switching. To avoid experimental bias, donors of different ages were distributed randomly across sequencing lanes. The donors were divided into four age groups: young (average around 15 years), middle-aged (almost 40), aged (around 59) and long-lived (82). Using deep sequencing normalized with unique cDNA molecular identifiers, the study measured how TCR beta repertoire diversity changes with age. For two donors (one aged 18 to 29 and one aged 80 or older), the study analyzed two additional independent replicas of 1 million unique cDNA reads from the same blood draw.

Points on this clonotype: Its antigen is not yet known. Base-call qualities are not available, and no considerably larger clone is one nucleotide away.

Paper-wide results and their limitations: Compared with the aged group, the long-lived group had more naive CD4+ T cells, fewer expanded clones and increased TCR diversity, a pattern suggesting age selection. Observed TCR beta diversity per million T cells fell roughly linearly with age, and a significant reduction was already apparent by age roughly 40. Because donor CMV infection status was unknown, age-related changes in expanded clonotypes were potentially confounded. There was a strong correlation between observed TCR beta diversity and the percentage of naive T cells measured by flow cytometry. Estimates of total diversity from one million sequenced T cells were regarded as lower bounds and underestimates. Bulk unsorted PBMC profiling prevented conclusive comparison of naive and antigen-experienced compartments.

The 35 to 40 donors, aged roughly 6 to 95 years, were systemically healthy Caucasian individuals from Russia. Each donor gave ten milliliters of peripheral blood, collected into EDTA-treated Vacutainer tubes. Ficoll-Paque density-gradient centrifugation was used to isolate PBMCs, with at least 6 million obtained per sample. Trizol reagent was used to extract total RNA from the PBMCs, yielding at least 6 micrograms per sample. For every donor, an aliquot of PBMCs went through flow cytometry to measure the percentages of naive CD45RAhigh/CD27high T cells. The method was 5' RACE. Sequencing was performed on an Illumina HiSeq 2500. A second PCR of about 7 to 12 cycles was run with a J-beta primer mix and a sample-barcoded 5' primer. Each TCR beta cDNA molecule received a unique molecular identifier from a template-switch 5' adaptor carrying 12 random nucleotides. Each sample yielded at least 3 million CDR3-containing paired-end reads. The Mint cDNA synthesis kit, primed by a TRBC-specific oligonucleotide, was used to synthesize first-strand cDNA from all RNA. Following uracil-DNA glycosylase treatment, all cDNA underwent a first 18-cycle PCR with the universal primers M1SS and BC2_uni_R. In the authors' own workflow: For normalization, 1 million high-quality reads were randomly selected from each sample, with every read carrying a distinct molecular identifier. Reads sharing molecular identifiers were discarded rather than binned into consensus sequences. MiTCR, run with a Q25 quality threshold and the strictest error-elimination algorithm, handled CDR3 identification, clonotype clustering and error correction. A nonparametric unseen species model with Euler transformation was used to estimate a lower bound on total TCR beta diversity. TCRdb reworked the public reads: Q25 trimming with fastp, MiXCR clone assembly, productive beta chains retained. Entries are consolidated by CDR3 protein sequence, retaining the most common genes and DNA. The authors' filters were not applied to this entry. The sample profile shows over a million distinct CDR3 sequences; roughly 59% of them were found once. 6.5% to 8.5% of the sample is taken by the ten largest.

This clonotype originated in a man between 18 and 35 years old in good health. The sequencing sample was made of blood.

The CDR3 protein sequence reads: CASSQETGVTGELFF. The DNA is TGTGCCAGCAGCCAAGAAACAGGGGTAACCGGGGAGCTGTTTTTT. The sequence joins TRBV4-2 to TRBJ2-2; TRBD1 lines up with 7 middle nucleotides. Trimmed from V: 0 bases; trimmed from J: 5 bases; junction bases lacking a gene match: 3. The germline V gene supplies CDR1 LGHNA and CDR2 YNFKEQ. Counted from cysteine to phenylalanine, this CDR3 has 15 amino acids. Kept here is only the CDR3 DNA, which spans 45 bases and is read in frame from base 1.